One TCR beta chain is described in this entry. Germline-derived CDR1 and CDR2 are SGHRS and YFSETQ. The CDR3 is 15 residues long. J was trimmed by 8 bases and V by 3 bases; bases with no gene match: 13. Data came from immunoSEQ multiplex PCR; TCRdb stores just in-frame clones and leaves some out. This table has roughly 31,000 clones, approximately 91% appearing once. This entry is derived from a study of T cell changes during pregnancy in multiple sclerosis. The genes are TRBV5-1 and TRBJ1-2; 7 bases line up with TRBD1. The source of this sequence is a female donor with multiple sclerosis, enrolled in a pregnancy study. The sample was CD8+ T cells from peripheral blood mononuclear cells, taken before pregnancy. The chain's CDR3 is CASSSPGGSPEGYTF. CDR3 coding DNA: TGCGCCAGCAGCTCGCCAGGGGGGTCCCCTGAGGGCTACACCTTC.